This T cell receptor (beta chain) was identified in a study of OX40 agonist ivuxolimab in advanced cancers. In the study overall: Dosing consisted of intravenous ivuxolimab at 0.01 to 10 mg/kg every 2 weeks. The dose-escalation group included hepatocellular carcinoma, melanoma, renal cell carcinoma and head and neck cancer. Partial responses, seen in three patients, involved one hepatocellular carcinoma and two cutaneous melanomas.

CDR3 size: 14 residues. CDR1 and CDR2 from the germline V gene are MDHEN and SYDVKM. V was trimmed by 5 bases and J by 0 bases, leaving 8 bases between them. Overall study findings and caveats: Among the lowest levels of clonal expansion were found in partial responders at 0.1-3.0 mg/kg.

As to this clone: The antigen is undetermined.

Sequencing used immunoSEQ multiplex PCR; TCRdb keeps in-frame clones, though not all of them. Here the sample spans some 67,000 clones, 85% being singletons. The receptor's source is an adult with an advanced solid tumor such as melanoma, head and neck, liver or kidney cancer. Sequences were derived from CD4+ or CD8+ T cells sorted from blood, sampled in a trial of the OX40 agonist ivuxolimab. This chain connects TRBV28 to TRBJ2-1; weak D call: TRBD2 (6 bases). This chain's CDR3 is CASSGGSSYNEQFF. DNA for the CDR3: TGTGCCAGCAGTGGAGGGAGCTCCTACAATGAGCAGTTCTTC.